This entry lists 10 T cell receptor beta chains sequenced from one sample in a study of OX40 agonist ivuxolimab in advanced cancers. Sequencing used immunoSEQ multiplex PCR; TCRdb keeps in-frame clones, though not all of them. This repertoire shows under 50,000 clones, approximately 80% found once; its top ten account for roughly 5%. This specimen was CD4+ or CD8+ T cells sorted from blood, taken in a trial of the OX40 agonist ivuxolimab. These receptors all come from an adult with an advanced solid tumor such as melanoma, head and neck, liver or kidney cancer.

Sample share makes this clone medium-sized. The chain recombines TRBV7-8 with TRBJ1-2; 7 bases agree with TRBD1. Germline V gene data show CDR1 as SGHVS and CDR2 as FQNEAQ. The CDR3 loop spans 15 amino acids. J was trimmed by 1 base and V by 7 bases; bases with no gene match: 9. This chain's CDR3 is CASTSAGGGNYGYTF. The CDR3 DNA sequence: TGTGCCAGCACCTCCGCAGGGGGGGGTAACTATGGCTACACCTTC.

The gene calls are TRBV5-1 and TRBJ2-2; 9 bases align to TRBD1. Germline values: CDR1 SGHRS, CDR2 YFSETQ. This CDR3 is built from 15 residues. Trimming at V came to 4 bases and at J to 1 base, leaving 2 bases not matched to a gene. The CDR3 nucleotides are TGCGCCAGCAGCCCGACAGGGGGGAACACCGGGGAGCTGTTTTTT. It specifies CASSPTGGNTGELFF.

The CDR3 reads CASSLARKYEQYF. The CDR3 region has the DNA TGTGCCAGCAGCTTAGCCCGTAAGTACGAGCAGTACTTC. This chain uses TRBV7-2 with TRBJ2-7; unclear D gene. The CDR3 spans 13 residues. Looked up from germline, CDR1 is SGHTA and CDR2 is FQGNSA. V dropped 0 bases and J dropped 4 bases, with 7 bases sitting between them. Together with reference TRBV7-2 and TRBJ2-7, the CDR3 gives the full variable domain: GAGVSQSPSNKVTEKGKDVELRCDPISGHTALYWYRQSLGQGLEFLIYFQGNSAPDKSGLPSDRFSAERTGGSVSTLTIQRTQQEDSAVYLCASSLARKYEQYFGPGTRLTVT.

The CDR3 DNA sequence: TGTGCCAGCAAAGGGACAGGGAGCTACAATGAGCAGTTCTTC. As protein: CASKGTGSYNEQFF. The chain uses TRBV28 and TRBJ2-1, with TRBD1 matching 9 bases. The CDR3 contains 14 residues. Trimming at V came to 7 bases and at J to 3 bases, leaving 4 bases not matched to a gene. From germline, CDR1 is MDHEN and CDR2 SYDVKM.

The chain combines TRBV19 with TRBJ1-2, with D possibly TRBD1 on 6 matching bases. This CDR3 has 12 residues. Per the germline V gene, CDR1 is LNHDA and CDR2 is SQIVND (reference sequence). Trimming removed 10 bases at V and 2 bases at J, with 11 bases between. DNA for the CDR3: TGTGCCACGTCCCAGGGGAACTATGGCTACACCTTC. Encoded protein: CATSQGNYGYTF.

The rearrangement joins TRBV28 to TRBJ2-2; D uncertain. V gave up 2 bases and J gave up 2 bases, with 12 bases separating them. CDR1 is MDHEN and CDR2 is SYDVKM in the germline V gene. This CDR3 spans 16 amino acids. For the CDR3, the DNA is TGTGCCAGCAGTTTAACCAGACCTTTTAACACCGGGGAGCTGTTTTTT. Protein: CASSLTRPFNTGELFF.

The rearrangement joins TRBV28 to TRBJ1-5; D remains unclear. The V gene lost 5 bases and the J gene lost 2 bases, with 13 bases spanning the gap. The CDR3 has 15 residues. CDR1 and CDR2 (germline): MDHEN, SYDVKM. The CDR3 nucleotides are TGTGCCAGCAGTCCGACGTTAGGAGGCAATCAGCCCCAGCATTTT. Translating it yields CASSPTLGGNQPQHF.

This clone was seen a handful of times. V usage is TRBV2 and J usage is TRBJ1-1; TRBD1 is a possible D gene (6 bases). Germline CDR1 SNHLY, CDR2 FYNNEI. V lost 10 bases and J 2 bases, leaving 17 bases between the germline ends. The CDR3 loop spans 14 amino acids. CDR3 bases: TGTGCCAACAAAGAGGGGGGGGATAACACTGAAGCTTTCTTT. It encodes CANKEGGDNTEAFF.

This clone was counted a few times. V is TRBV12-1 and J is TRBJ1-4. TRBV12-1 is labeled a pseudogene. This CDR3 has 17 residues. The CDR3 sequence is CASSFETASATNEKLFF. The CDR3 DNA follows: TGTGCCAGCAGCTTTGAAACAGCGAGTGCAACTAATGAAAAACTGTTTTTT.

The chain couples TRBV29-1 to TRBJ1-2, with D unresolved. Germline-derived CDR1 and CDR2 are SQVTM and ANQGSEA. V lost 4 bases to trimming and J lost 7 bases, with 10 bases between them. The CDR3 consists of 11 residues. CDR3 loop: CSVGLGSGYTF. CDR3 coding DNA: TGCAGCGTTGGGCTCGGGTCTGGCTACACCTTC.